The T cell receptor (beta chain) under discussion was sequenced for a study of cytomegalovirus exposure and HLA in healthy donors. This clone was seen only a few times. Its specificity is unknown. Study-level findings and limits: Accurate HLA-A and HLA-B prediction from TCR beta sequences was reported for most subjects. Association with HLA alleles at 0.05 false discovery rate was found for 16,951 TCR beta sequences in a later analysis. Overall, approximately 150 TCR beta chains were annotated as cytomegalovirus-associated.

With 60 Vbeta and 13 Jbeta primers, the PCR was carried out. Data came from immunoSEQ multiplex PCR; TCRdb stores just in-frame clones and leaves some out. The sample has around 180,000 clones, around 80% seen once; the top ten hold 0.9% to 1.2%. Germline assignment: CDR1 SGDLS and CDR2 YYNGEE. The CDR3 has 15 residues. Germline trimming cut 0 bases from V and 8 bases from J; bases unmatched to any gene: 5. V usage is TRBV9 and J usage is TRBJ2-1; TRBD2 agrees at 10 bases. This TCR was sampled from a woman in her forties in good health and CMV-seronegative. Sequences were obtained from PBMCs. CDR3 DNA: TGTGCCAGCAGCGTAGGGCTAGCGGGAGAGTATGAGCAGTTCTTC. Translating gives CASSVGLAGEYEQFF.